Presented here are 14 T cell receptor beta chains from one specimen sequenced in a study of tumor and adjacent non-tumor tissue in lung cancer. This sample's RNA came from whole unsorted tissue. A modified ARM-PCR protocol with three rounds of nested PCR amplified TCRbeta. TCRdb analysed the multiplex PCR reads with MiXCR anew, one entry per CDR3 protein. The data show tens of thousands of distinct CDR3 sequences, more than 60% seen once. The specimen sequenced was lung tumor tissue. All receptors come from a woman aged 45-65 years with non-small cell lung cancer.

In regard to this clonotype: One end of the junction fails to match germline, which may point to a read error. In DNA, the CDR3 is TGTGCCAGCAGCTTAGATGGCGGGGGTGACGCCGGGGAGATGTTTTTT. Translating gives CASSLDGGGDAGEMFF. V and J are TRBV11-3 and TRBJ2-2, with 7 bases identical to TRBD2. Germline assignment: CDR1 SGHNT and CDR2 YENEEA. The CDR3 has 16 amino acids.

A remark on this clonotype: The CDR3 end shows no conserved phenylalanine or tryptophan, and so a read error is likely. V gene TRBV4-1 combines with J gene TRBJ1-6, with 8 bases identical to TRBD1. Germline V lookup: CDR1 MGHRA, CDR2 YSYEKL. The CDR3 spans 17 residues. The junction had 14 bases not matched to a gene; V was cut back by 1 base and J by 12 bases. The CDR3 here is CASSQVVDRERDLPLHS. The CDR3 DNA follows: TGCGCCAGCAGCCAAGTAGTGGACAGGGAGCGGGATTTACCCCTCCACTCT.

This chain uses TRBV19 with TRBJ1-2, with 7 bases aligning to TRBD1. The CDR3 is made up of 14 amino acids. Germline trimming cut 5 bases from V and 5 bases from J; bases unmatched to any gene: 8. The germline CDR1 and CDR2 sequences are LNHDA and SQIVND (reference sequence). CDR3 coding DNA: TGTGCCAGTAGTCCGGACAGGATCAAGTATGGCTACACCTTC. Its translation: CASSPDRIKYGYTF. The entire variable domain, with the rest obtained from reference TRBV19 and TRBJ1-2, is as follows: DGGITQSPKYLFRKEGQNVTLSCEQNLNHDAMYWYRQDPGQGLRLIYYSQIVNDFQKGDIAEGYSVSREKKESFPLTVTSAQKNPTAFYLCASSPDRIKYGYTFGSGTRLTVV.

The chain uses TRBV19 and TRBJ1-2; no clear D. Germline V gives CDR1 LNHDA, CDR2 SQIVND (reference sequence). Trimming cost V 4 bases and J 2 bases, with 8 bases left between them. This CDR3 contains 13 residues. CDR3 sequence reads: CASSTTRNYGYTF. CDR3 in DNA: TGTGCCAGTAGTACGACACGAAACTATGGCTACACCTTC.

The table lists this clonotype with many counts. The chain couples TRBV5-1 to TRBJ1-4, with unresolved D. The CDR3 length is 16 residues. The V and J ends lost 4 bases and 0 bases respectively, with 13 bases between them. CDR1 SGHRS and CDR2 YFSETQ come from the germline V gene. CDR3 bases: TGCGCCAGCAGCCCTTCCGGGCTTGCAACTAATGAAAAACTGTTTTTT. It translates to CASSPSGLATNEKLFF.

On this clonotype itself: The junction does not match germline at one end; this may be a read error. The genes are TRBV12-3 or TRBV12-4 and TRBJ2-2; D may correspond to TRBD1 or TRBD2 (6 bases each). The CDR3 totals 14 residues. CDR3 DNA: TGTGCCAGCAGCTGGGCAGGGGAGCACCGGGAGTTGTTTTTT. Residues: CASSWAGEHRELFF.

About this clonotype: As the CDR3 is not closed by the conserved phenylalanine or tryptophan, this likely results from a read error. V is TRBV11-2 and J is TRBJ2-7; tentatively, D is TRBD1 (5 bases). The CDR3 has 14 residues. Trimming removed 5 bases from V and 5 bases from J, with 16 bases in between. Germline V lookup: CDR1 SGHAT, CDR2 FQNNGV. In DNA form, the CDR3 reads TGTGCCAGCAGCCTGACGGACACTGACAACGAGCAGTACATC. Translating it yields CASSLTDTDNEQYI.

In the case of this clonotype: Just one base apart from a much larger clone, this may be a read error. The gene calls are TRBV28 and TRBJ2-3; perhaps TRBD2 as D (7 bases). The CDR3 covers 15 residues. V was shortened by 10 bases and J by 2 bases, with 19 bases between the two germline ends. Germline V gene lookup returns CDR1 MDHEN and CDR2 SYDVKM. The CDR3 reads CAINLGGAYTDTQYF. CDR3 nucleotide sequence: TGTGCCATCAACCTAGGGGGGGCTTACACAGATACGCAGTATTTT.

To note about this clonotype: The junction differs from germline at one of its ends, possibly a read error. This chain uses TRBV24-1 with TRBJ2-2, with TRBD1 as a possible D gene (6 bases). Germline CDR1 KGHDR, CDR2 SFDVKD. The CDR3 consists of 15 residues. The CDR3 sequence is CATSDARTDTGELLF. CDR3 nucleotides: TGTGCCACCAGTGATGCCAGGACAGACACCGGGGAGCTGCTTTTT.

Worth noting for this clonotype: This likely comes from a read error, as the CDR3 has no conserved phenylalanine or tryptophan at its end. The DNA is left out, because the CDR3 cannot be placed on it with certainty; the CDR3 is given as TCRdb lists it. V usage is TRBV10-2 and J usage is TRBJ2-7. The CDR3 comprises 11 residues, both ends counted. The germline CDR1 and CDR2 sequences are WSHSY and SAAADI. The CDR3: CASSGGNEQHL.

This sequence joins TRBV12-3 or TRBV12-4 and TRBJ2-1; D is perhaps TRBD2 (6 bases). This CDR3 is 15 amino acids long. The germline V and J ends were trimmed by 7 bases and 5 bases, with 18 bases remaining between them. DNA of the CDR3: TGTGCCAGCATGCTAATAGCGGAGGTGGACAATGAGCAGTTCTTC. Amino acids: CASMLIAEVDNEQFF.

The CDR3 reads CASSKLACYNEQFF. The CDR3 bases are TGTGCCAGCAGCAAACTTGCTTGTTACAATGAGCAGTTCTTC. The chain joins TRBV6-1 to TRBJ2-1, with D uncertain. Deletions cut 6 bases from V and 4 bases from J, with 13 bases between. Germline values: CDR1 MNHNS, CDR2 SASEGT. CDR3 length equals 14 residues.

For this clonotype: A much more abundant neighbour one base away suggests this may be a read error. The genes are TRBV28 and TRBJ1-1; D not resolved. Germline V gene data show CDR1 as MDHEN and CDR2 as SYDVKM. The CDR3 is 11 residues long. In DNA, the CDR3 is TGTGCCAGCCATGGGAACACTGAAACTTTCTTT. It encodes CASHGNTETFF.

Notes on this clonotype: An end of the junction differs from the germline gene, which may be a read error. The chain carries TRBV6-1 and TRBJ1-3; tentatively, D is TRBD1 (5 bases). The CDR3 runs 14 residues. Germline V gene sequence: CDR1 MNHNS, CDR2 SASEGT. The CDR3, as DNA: TGTGCCACTCCGGGACCGAGCTCTGGAAACAACATATATTTT. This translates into CATPGPSSGNNIYF.